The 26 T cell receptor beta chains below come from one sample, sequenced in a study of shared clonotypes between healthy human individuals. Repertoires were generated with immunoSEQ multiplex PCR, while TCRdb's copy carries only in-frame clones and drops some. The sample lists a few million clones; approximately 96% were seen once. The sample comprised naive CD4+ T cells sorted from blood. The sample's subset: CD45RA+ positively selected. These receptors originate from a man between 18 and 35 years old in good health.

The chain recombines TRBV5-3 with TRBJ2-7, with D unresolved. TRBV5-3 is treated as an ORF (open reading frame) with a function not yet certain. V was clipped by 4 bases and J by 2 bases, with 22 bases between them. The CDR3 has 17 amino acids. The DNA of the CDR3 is TGTGCCAGAAGCAACCCACGTCGGGTTTGGAGAACCTACGAGCAGTACTTC. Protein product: CARSNPRRVWRTYEQYF.

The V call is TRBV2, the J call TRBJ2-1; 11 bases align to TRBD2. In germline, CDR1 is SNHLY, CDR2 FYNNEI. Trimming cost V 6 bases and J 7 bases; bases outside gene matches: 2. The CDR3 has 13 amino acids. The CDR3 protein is CASRRTSGNEQFF. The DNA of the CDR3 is TGTGCCAGCAGGAGGACTAGCGGGAATGAGCAGTTCTTC.

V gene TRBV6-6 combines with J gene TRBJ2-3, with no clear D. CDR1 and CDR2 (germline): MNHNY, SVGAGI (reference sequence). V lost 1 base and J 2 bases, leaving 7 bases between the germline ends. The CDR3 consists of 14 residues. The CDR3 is CASSYFLDTDTQYF. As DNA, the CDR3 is TGTGCCAGCAGTTACTTCTTAGACACAGATACGCAGTATTTT.

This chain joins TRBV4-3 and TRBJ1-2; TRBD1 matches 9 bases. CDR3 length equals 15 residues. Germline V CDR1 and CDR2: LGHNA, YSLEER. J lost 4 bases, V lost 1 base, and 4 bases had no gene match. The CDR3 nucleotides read TGCGCCAGCAGCCAAGGAACAGGGGGCGGCTATGGCTACACCTTC. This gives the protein CASSQGTGGGYGYTF.

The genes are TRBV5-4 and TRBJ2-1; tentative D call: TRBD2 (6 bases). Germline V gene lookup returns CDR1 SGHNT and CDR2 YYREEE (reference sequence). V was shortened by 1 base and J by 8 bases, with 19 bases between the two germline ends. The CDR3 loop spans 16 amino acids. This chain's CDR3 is CASSLPSSGVKYEQFF. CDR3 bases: TGTGCCAGCAGCTTGCCCTCTTCGGGAGTAAAGTATGAGCAGTTCTTC.

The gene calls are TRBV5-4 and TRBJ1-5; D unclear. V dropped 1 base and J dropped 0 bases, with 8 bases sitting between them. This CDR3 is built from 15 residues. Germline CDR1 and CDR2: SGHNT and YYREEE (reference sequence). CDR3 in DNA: TGTGCCAGCAGCTTGTTTGGCGATAGCAATCAGCCCCAGCATTTT. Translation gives CASSLFGDSNQPQHF.

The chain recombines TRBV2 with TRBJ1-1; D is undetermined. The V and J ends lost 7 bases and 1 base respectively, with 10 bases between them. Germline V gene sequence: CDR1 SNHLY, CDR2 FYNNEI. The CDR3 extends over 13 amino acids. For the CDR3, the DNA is TGTGCCAGCATCACGAGACCGAACACTGAAGCTTTCTTT. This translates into CASITRPNTEAFF. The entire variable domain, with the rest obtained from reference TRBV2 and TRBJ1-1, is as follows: EPEVTQTPSHQVTQMGQEVILRCVPISNHLYFYWYRQILGQKVEFLVSFYNNEISEKSEIFDDQFSVERPDGSNFTLKIRSTKLEDSAMYFCASITRPNTEAFFGQGTRLTVV.

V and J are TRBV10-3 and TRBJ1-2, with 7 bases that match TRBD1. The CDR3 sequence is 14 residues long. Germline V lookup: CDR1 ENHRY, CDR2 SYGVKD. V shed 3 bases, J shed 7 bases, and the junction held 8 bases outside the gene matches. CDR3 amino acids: CAISDNRGLGGYTF. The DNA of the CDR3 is TGTGCCATCAGTGACAACAGGGGTTTGGGTGGCTACACCTTC.

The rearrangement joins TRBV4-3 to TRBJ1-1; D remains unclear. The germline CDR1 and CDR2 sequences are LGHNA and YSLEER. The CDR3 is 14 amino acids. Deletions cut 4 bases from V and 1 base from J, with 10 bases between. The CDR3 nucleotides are TGCGCCAGCAGCCCCGGACTCGCGAACACTGAAGCTTTCTTT. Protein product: CASSPGLANTEAFF.

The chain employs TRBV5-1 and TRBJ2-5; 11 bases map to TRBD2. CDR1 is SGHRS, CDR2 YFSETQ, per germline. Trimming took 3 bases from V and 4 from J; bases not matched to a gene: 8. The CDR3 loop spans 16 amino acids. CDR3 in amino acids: CASSSLAGGLGETQYF. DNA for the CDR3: TGCGCCAGCAGCTCCTTAGCGGGAGGGCTGGGAGAGACCCAGTACTTC.

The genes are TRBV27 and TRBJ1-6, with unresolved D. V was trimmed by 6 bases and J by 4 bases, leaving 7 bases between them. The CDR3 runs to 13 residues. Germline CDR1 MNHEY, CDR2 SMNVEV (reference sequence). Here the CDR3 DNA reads TGTGCCAGCAGCCGGGAATATAATTCACCCCTCCACTTT. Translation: CASSREYNSPLHF.

CDR3 bases: TGTGCCAGCAGAAGGGACAGGGGGCGCTTGGTGGAGACCCAGTACTTC. Protein sequence: CASRRDRGRLVETQYF. The gene calls are TRBV2 and TRBJ2-5; 12 bases are a match to TRBD1. This CDR3 region has 16 residues. Germline-derived CDR1 and CDR2 are SNHLY and FYNNEI. Trimming removed 6 bases from V and 5 bases from J; junction bases left unmatched: 10.

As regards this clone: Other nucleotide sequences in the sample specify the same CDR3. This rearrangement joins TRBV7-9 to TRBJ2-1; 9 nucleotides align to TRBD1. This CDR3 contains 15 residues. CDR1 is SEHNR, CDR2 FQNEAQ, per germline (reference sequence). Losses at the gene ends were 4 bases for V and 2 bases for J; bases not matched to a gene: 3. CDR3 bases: TGTGCCAGCAGCTCCGGACAGGGGACCTACAATGAGCAGTTCTTC. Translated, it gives CASSSGQGTYNEQFF.

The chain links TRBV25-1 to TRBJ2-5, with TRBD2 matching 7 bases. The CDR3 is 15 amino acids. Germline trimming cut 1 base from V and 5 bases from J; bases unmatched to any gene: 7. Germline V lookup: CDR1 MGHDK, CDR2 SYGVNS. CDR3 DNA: TGTGCCAGCAGTGAATTGGCTAGCGGTGGGGAGACCCAGTACTTC. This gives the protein CASSELASGGETQYF.

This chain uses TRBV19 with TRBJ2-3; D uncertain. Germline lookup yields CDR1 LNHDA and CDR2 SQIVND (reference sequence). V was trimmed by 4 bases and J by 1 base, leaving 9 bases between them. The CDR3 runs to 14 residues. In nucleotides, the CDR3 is TGTGCCAGTAGTAACGAAAGGGGCACAGATACGCAGTATTTT. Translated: CASSNERGTDTQYF.

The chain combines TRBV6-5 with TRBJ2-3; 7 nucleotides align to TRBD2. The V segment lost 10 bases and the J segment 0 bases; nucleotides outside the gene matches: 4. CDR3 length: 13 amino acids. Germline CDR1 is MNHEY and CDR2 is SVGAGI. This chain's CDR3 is CATTSASTDTQYF. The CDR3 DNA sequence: TGTGCCACCACTAGCGCAAGCACAGATACGCAGTATTTT.

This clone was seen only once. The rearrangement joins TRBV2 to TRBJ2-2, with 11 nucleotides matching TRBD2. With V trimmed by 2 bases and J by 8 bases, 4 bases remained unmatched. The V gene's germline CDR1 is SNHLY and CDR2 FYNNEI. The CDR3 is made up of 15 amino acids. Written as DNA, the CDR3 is TGTGCCAGCAGTGAACTGCCTAGCGGGAGGGGGGAGCTGTTTTTT. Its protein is CASSELPSGRGELFF.

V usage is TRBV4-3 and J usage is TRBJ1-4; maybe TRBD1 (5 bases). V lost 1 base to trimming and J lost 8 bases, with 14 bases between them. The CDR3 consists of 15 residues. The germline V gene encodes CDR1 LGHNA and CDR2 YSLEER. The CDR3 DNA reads TGCGCCAGCAGCCAAGCGCCAGGGCATCGGGAAAAACTGTTTTTT. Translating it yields CASSQAPGHREKLFF.

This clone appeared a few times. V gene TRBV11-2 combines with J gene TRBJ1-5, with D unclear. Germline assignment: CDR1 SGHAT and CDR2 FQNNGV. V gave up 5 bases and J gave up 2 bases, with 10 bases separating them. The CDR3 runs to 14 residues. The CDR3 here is CASSPGSGNQPQHF. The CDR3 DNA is TGTGCCAGCAGCCCAGGCTCGGGCAATCAGCCCCAGCATTTT.

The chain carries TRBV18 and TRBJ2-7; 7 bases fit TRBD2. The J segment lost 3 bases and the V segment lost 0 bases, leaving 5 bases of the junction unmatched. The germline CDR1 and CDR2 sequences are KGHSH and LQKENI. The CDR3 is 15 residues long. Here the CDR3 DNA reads TGTGCCAGCTCACCACCGTTGCGGGAGCTCTACGAGCAGTACTTC. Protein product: CASSPPLRELYEQYF.

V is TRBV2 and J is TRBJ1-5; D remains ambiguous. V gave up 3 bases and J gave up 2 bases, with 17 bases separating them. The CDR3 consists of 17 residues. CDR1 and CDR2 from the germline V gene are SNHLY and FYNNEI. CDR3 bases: TGTGCCAGCAGTGACGGTCTCTCCTTACTTGGCAATCAGCCCCAGCATTTT. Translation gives CASSDGLSLLGNQPQHF.

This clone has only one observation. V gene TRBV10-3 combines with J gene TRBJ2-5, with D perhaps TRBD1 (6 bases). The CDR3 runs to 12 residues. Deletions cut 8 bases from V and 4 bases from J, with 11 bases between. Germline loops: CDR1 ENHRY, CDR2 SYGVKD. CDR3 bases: TGTGCCATCGGGCAGGGGTCAGAGACCCAGTACTTC. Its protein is CAIGQGSETQYF.

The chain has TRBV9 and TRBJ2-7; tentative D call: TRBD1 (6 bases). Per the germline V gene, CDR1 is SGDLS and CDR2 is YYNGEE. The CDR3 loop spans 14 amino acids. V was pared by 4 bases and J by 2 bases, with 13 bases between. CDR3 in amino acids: CASSHQDRTYEQYF. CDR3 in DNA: TGTGCCAGCAGCCATCAAGACAGGACCTACGAGCAGTACTTC.

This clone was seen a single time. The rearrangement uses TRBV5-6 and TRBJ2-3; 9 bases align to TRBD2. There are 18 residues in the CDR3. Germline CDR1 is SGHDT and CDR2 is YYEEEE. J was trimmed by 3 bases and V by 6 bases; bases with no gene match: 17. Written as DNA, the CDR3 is TGTGCCAGCAAAAGCTTGGCGGGTGCGGGGGGGCCGACAGATACGCAGTATTTT. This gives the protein CASKSLAGAGGPTDTQYF.

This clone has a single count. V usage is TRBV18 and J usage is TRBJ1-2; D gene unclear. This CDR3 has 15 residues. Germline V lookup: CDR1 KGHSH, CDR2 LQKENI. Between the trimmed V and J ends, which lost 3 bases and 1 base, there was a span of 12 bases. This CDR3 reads CASSPNTLNNYGYTF. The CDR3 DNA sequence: TGTGCCAGCTCACCCAACACCCTGAATAACTATGGCTACACCTTC.

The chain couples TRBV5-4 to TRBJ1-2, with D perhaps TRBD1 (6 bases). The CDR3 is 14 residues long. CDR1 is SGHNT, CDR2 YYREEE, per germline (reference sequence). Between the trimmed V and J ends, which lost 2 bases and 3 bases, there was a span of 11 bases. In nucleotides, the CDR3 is TGTGCCAGCAGCTTCGGGGGGCGTTACTATGGCTACACCTTC. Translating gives CASSFGGRYYGYTF.